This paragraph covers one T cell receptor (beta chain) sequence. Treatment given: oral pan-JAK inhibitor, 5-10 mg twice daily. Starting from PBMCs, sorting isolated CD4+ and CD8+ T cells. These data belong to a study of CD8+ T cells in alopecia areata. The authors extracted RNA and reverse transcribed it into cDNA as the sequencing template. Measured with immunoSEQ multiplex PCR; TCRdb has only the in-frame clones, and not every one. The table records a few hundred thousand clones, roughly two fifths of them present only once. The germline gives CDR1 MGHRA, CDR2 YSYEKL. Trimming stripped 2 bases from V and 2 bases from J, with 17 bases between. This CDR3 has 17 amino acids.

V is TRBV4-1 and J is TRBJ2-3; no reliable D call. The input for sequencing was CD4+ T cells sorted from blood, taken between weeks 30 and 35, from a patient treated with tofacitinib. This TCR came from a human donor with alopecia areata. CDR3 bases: TGCGCCAGCAGCCAACCGACCAGACCGGCGATCACAGATACGCAGTATTTT. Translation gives CASSQPTRPAITDTQYF.